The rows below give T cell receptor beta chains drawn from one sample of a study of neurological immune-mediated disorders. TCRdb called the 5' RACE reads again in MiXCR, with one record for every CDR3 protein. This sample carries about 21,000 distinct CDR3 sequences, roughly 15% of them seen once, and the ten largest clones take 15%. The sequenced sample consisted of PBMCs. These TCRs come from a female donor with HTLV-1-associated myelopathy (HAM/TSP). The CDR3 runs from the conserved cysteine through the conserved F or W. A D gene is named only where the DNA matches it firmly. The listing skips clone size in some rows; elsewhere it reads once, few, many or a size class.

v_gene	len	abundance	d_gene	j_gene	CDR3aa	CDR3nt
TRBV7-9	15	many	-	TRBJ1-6	CASSVGGLGNSPLHF	TGTGCCAGCAGCGTAGGGGGGCTTGGTAATTCACCCCTCCACTTT
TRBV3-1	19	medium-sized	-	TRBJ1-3	CASSQAPTHTRDSGNTIYF	TGTGCCAGCAGCCAGGCCCCCACGCACACCCGCGACTCTGGAAACACCATATATTTT
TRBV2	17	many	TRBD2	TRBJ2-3	CASMRNRLAGSTDTQYF	TGTGCCAGCATGAGAAATAGACTAGCGGGAAGCACAGATACGCAGTATTTT
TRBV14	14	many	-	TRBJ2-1	CASSAGVRDNEQFF	TGTGCCAGCAGCGCAGGGGTTCGAGACAATGAGCAGTTCTTC
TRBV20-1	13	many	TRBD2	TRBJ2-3	CSALAGGRDTQYF	TGCAGTGCCCTAGCGGGGGGCAGAGATACGCAGTATTTT
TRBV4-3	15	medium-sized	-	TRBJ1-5	CASSQDRGLGQPQHF	TGCGCCAGCAGCCAAGATCGGGGCCTGGGCCAGCCCCAGCATTTT
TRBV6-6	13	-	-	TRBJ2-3	CASGSSQLDTQYF	TGTGCCAGCGGGTCCTCGCAGTTAGATACGCAGTATTTT
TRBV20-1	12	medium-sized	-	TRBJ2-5	CSAIGNQETQYF	TGCAGTGCTATTGGGAACCAAGAGACCCAGTACTTC
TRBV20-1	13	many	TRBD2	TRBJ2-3	CSANKGRADTQYF	TGCAGTGCTAATAAGGGGAGGGCAGATACGCAGTATTTT
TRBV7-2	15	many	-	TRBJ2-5	CASSLLALYQETQYF	TGTGCCAGCAGCTTACTAGCCTTGTACCAAGAGACCCAGTACTTC
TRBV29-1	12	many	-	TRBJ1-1	CSVGRQNTEAFF	TGCAGCGTTGGTCGACAGAACACTGAAGCTTTCTTT
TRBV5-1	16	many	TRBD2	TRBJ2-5	CASSGGTSTTGETQYF	TGCGCCAGCAGCGGCGGGACTAGCACAACGGGGGAGACCCAGTACTTC
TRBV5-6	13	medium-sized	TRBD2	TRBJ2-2	CASSPGGHGELFF	TGTGCCAGCAGCCCGGGGGGTCACGGGGAGCTGTTTTTT
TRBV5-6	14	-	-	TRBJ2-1	CASSSPGPYDEQFF	TGTGCCAGCAGCAGCCCGGGACCCTACGATGAGCAGTTCTTC
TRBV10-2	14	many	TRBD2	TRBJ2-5	CASRSGGIQETQYF	TGCGCCAGCAGGAGCGGGGGGATCCAAGAGACCCAGTACTTC
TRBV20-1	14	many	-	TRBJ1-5	CSAPRTDSNQPQHF	TGCAGTGCTCCCCGGACGGATAGCAATCAGCCCCAGCATTTT
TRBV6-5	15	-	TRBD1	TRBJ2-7	CASSYSGTGELEQYF	TGTGCCAGCAGTTACTCGGGGACAGGGGAACTCGAGCAGTACTTC
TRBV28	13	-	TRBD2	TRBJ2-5	CASHPGGAETQYF	TGTGCCAGCCACCCGGGGGGGGCAGAGACCCAGTACTTC
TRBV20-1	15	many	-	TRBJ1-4	CSASHRVGSNEKLFF	TGCAGTGCTAGTCACAGGGTGGGCTCTAATGAAAAACTGTTTTTT
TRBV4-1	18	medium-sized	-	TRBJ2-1	CASSQEGGPAGSYNEQFF	TGCGCCAGCAGCCAAGAGGGGGGGCCAGCGGGCTCCTACAATGAGCAGTTCTTC